This T cell receptor beta chain was identified during a study of blood T cell repertoires in COVID-19. Study overall: Spain, Italy and the United States supplied samples that represented acute and convalescent COVID-19. T cells, B-cell-depleted T cells, or PBMCs supplied cDNA or gDNA.

As handled by the study authors: Cell counts per sample came from amplifying reference gene primers. Clones were read by immunoSEQ multiplex PCR, and TCRdb kept only the in-frame ones, dropping some. For V, J and clone size, that table is used; D and trimming come from the DNA. The repertoire includes roughly 40,000 clones, approximately 84% of them detected once, and roughly an eighth sits in the top ten. Trimming left V 4 bases short and J 1 base short, with 14 bases between. Germline assignment: CDR1 MNHEY and CDR2 SVGEGT. This CDR3 contains 16 residues. Input material: peripheral blood. The TCR originated in an older woman in a cohort sampled during active COVID-19. The genes are TRBV6-2 or TRBV6-3 and TRBJ1-5, with D possibly matching TRBD1 (6 bases). The CDR3 DNA sequence: TGTGCCAGCAGTTGGGGAGGGCAGGGGAGCAATCAGCCCCAGCATTTT. Amino acids: CASSWGGQGSNQPQHF.